Below are 23 T cell receptor beta chains sequenced from a single sample in a study of cytomegalovirus exposure and HLA in healthy donors. The PCR used 60 Vbeta and 13 Jbeta primers. Here immunoSEQ multiplex PCR was the method, and the copy in TCRdb shows in-frame clones only, minus some. The sample has 150,000 to 160,000 clones, 65% to 80% seen once. Material: PBMCs. The receptors were sampled from a woman aged 40-49 years in good health and CMV-seronegative.

This chain links TRBV6-1 with TRBJ2-7, with TRBD1 matching over 7 bases. CDR1 and CDR2 (germline): MNHNS, SASEGT. The V and J ends lost 7 bases and 8 bases, in that order; junction bases with no gene match: 8. The CDR3 has 12 amino acids. The CDR3 is CASTTGQWKQYF. CDR3 nucleotide sequence: TGTGCCAGCACGACAGGGCAATGGAAGCAGTACTTC.

V gene TRBV27 combines with J gene TRBJ1-6, with 7 bases identical to TRBD1. V trimming: 5 bases; J trimming: 7 bases; junction bases outside the gene matches: 5. CDR1 and CDR2 (germline): MNHEY, SMNVEV (reference sequence). This CDR3 is 14 amino acids long. The CDR3 reads CASSPTGNNSPLHF. The CDR3 DNA reads as TGTGCCAGCAGTCCGACAGGGAACAATTCACCCCTCCACTTT.

This clone has only one observation. The V call is TRBV6-1, the J call TRBJ2-4, with a weak D call TRBD2 (6 bases). Trimming cost V 4 bases and J 0 bases, with 13 bases left between them. Looked up from germline, CDR1 is MNHNS and CDR2 is SASEGT. This CDR3 contains 16 residues. The chain's CDR3 is CASSGGTPLAKNIQYF. The CDR3 DNA reads as TGTGCCAGCAGTGGCGGGACTCCCCTAGCCAAAAACATTCAGTACTTC.

V gene TRBV6-1 combines with J gene TRBJ1-2; D ambiguous. The CDR3 extends over 13 amino acids. From germline, CDR1 is MNHNS and CDR2 SASEGT. V lost 4 bases, J lost 0 bases, and 6 bases lay in between. The CDR3 loop reads CASSARANYGYTF. The CDR3 DNA reads as TGTGCCAGCAGTGCCCGAGCTAACTATGGCTACACCTTC.

The CDR3 bases are TGTGCCAGCAGCCCACGACAGGGGACGACTGAAGCTTTCTTT. Translation gives CASSPRQGTTEAFF. The genes are TRBV13 and TRBJ1-1; 8 nucleotides match TRBD1. V was clipped by 5 bases and J by 5 bases; unmatched bases: 7. The CDR3 has 14 amino acids. Germline lookup yields CDR1 PRHDT and CDR2 FYEKMQ (reference sequence).

The genes are TRBV30 and TRBJ1-4, with TRBD1 matching 9 bases. This CDR3 contains 14 residues. Looked up from germline, CDR1 is GTSNPN and CDR2 is SVGIG (reference sequence). The V and J ends lost 3 bases and 4 bases, in that order; junction bases with no gene match: 3. As DNA, the CDR3 is TGTGCCTGGAGCAGGGGACAGGGTAATGAAAAACTGTTTTTT. Its translation is CAWSRGQGNEKLFF.

The chain has TRBV23-1 and TRBJ1-2; 10 positions agree with TRBD1. TRBV23-1 is classed as an ORF, of uncertain function. The V and J ends lost 2 bases and 9 bases, in that order; junction bases with no gene match: 12. CDR3 length: 16 residues. The CDR3 coding sequence is TGCGCCAGCAGTCAACCCACGACAGGGGGCGTTGTTCGCTACACCTTC. This gives the protein CASSQPTTGGVVRYTF.

The rearrangement links TRBV27 to TRBJ1-1, with D possibly TRBD1 on 5 matching bases. Per germline, CDR1 MNHEY and CDR2 SMNVEV (reference sequence). Trimming shortened V by 5 bases and J by 2 bases, and 15 bases separated the two germline ends. The CDR3 runs 15 residues. The CDR3 sequence: CASSRKAGENTEAFF. The DNA of the CDR3 is TGTGCCAGCAGTCGCAAAGCGGGGGAAAACACTGAAGCTTTCTTT.

This chain connects TRBV9 to TRBJ2-3; 12 bases align to TRBD2. Germline-derived CDR1 and CDR2 are SGDLS and YYNGEE. The CDR3 extends over 16 amino acids. Trimming cost V 5 bases and J 0 bases; bases outside gene matches: 4. This CDR3 is CASRLAGGPSTDTQYF. Written as DNA, the CDR3 is TGTGCCAGCAGGCTAGCGGGAGGGCCTAGCACAGATACGCAGTATTTT.

The chain links TRBV28 to TRBJ1-5; the D is unclear. Trimming pared 5 bases from V and 7 bases from J, leaving 9 bases between. The CDR3 is made up of 12 amino acids. Per the germline V gene, CDR1 is MDHEN and CDR2 is SYDVKM. The CDR3 spells CASSTRRQPQHF. The CDR3 DNA follows: TGTGCCAGCAGTACACGGCGGCAGCCCCAGCATTTT.

The chain has TRBV7-9 and TRBJ1-4, with D maybe TRBD1 (6 bases). The CDR3 has 17 residues. The germline gives CDR1 SEHNR, CDR2 FQNEAQ (reference sequence). The ends were cut back, 7 bases at V and 7 bases at J, with 25 bases in the middle. CDR3 protein: CASTVGFVGAPGEKLFF. CDR3 coding DNA: TGTGCCAGCACCGTTGGCTTCGTGGGGGCGCCGGGTGAAAAACTGTTTTTT.

This clone was found once. The chain is built from TRBV29-1 and TRBJ1-1; D unclear. Germline V gene lookup returns CDR1 SQVTM and CDR2 ANQGSEA. The CDR3 has 12 residues. V was clipped by 1 base and J by 5 bases, with 8 bases between them. The CDR3 region has the DNA TGCAGCGTTGAAGGGTCGGGTACTGAAGCTTTCTTT. This translates into CSVEGSGTEAFF.

The rearrangement joins TRBV4-2 to TRBJ2-2, with 8 bases that match TRBD2. The CDR3 has 16 residues. The junction had 8 bases not matched to a gene; V was cut back by 2 bases and J by 6 bases. Germline V gene data show CDR1 as LGHNA and CDR2 as YNFKEQ. In DNA form, the CDR3 reads TGTGCCAGCAGCCAACCGGGACTAGGTGTAGCCGGGGAGCTGTTTTTT. It is translated as CASSQPGLGVAGELFF.

J is TRBJ1-4 and V is TRBV10-1, with a tentative D call TRBD1 (5 bases). Trimming shortened V by 6 bases and J by 0 bases, and 17 bases separated the two germline ends. Germline CDR1 reads WNHNN; CDR2 reads SYGVQD (reference sequence). CDR3 size: 17 residues. Here the CDR3 reads CASSPIRGFATNEKLFF. In DNA, the CDR3 is TGCGCCAGCAGCCCCATAAGGGGCTTTGCAACTAATGAAAAACTGTTTTTT.

This clone was found a few times. This rearrangement joins TRBV5-5 to TRBJ1-5, with D possibly TRBD1 on 6 matching bases. There are 14 residues in the CDR3. V was shortened by 4 bases and J by 5 bases, with 13 bases between the two germline ends. Germline CDR1 and CDR2: SGHKS and YYEKEE (reference sequence). The CDR3 DNA follows: TGTGCCAGCAGCGGGGGCCCCCAGTATCAGCCCCAGCATTTT. Its translation: CASSGGPQYQPQHF.

V gene TRBV7-8 combines with J gene TRBJ2-3; 10 nucleotides match TRBD2. V was clipped by 2 bases and J by 5 bases; unmatched bases: 10. Germline V gene sequence: CDR1 SGHVS, CDR2 FQNEAQ. CDR3 size: 17 residues. The CDR3 nucleotides are TGTGCCAGCAGCTTAATTAAGCGGGGGGGCCACGGAGATACGCAGTATTTT. This encodes CASSLIKRGGHGDTQYF.

The V gene is TRBV28, the J gene TRBJ1-1, with TRBD1 matching 12 bases. This CDR3 has 15 residues. Germline lookup yields CDR1 MDHEN and CDR2 SYDVKM. J was trimmed by 4 bases and V by 5 bases; bases with no gene match: 5. The CDR3 sequence is CASSRGTGGLTEAFF. CDR3 nucleotide sequence: TGTGCCAGCAGTCGCGGGACAGGGGGCCTCACTGAAGCTTTCTTT.

This clone was counted once. The V call is TRBV5-1, the J call TRBJ1-1; 8 bases agree with TRBD1. V shed 4 bases and J 5 bases; nucleotides not matched to a gene: 10. The germline V gene has CDR1 SGHRS and CDR2 YFSETQ. This CDR3 is 15 amino acids long. DNA of the CDR3: TGCGCCAGCAGCCTTCTATCGACAGGGGAGACTGAAGCTTTCTTT. It is translated as CASSLLSTGETEAFF.

The V call is TRBV11-3, the J call TRBJ1-2; 8 bases line up with TRBD1. Germline V gene lookup returns CDR1 SGHNT and CDR2 YENEEA. This CDR3 spans 14 amino acids. Germline trimming cut 5 bases from V and 2 bases from J; bases unmatched to any gene: 4. This chain's CDR3 is CASSRTGLNYGYTF. The CDR3 DNA is TGTGCCAGCAGCCGGACAGGGTTAAACTATGGCTACACCTTC. Full variable domain (missing parts from reference TRBV11-3 and TRBJ1-2): EAGVVQSPRYKIIEKKQPVAFWCNPISGHNTLYWYLQNLGQGPELLIRYENEEAVDDSQLPKDRFSAERLKGVDSTLKIQPAELGDSAVYLCASSRTGLNYGYTFGSGTRLTVV.

The sample holds a few counts of this clone. This sequence joins TRBV30 and TRBJ2-7; 8 bases agree with TRBD2. This CDR3 is built from 11 residues. V was pared by 3 bases and J by 6 bases, with 1 base of the junction left unmatched. Germline CDR1 GTSNPN, CDR2 SVGIG (reference sequence). The chain's CDR3 is CAWRAGGEQYF. As DNA, the CDR3 is TGTGCCTGGAGGGCGGGGGGCGAGCAGTACTTC. The full variable domain, rest sourced from reference TRBV30 and TRBJ2-7, is SQTIHQWPATLVQPVGSPLSLECTVEGTSNPNLYWYRQAAGRGLQLLFYSVGIGQISSEVPQNLSASRPQDRQFILSSKKLLLSDSGFYLCAWRAGGEQYFGPGTRLTVT.

The genes are TRBV5-4 and TRBJ2-7; D is unresolved. CDR3 length equals 14 residues. V lost 1 base to trimming and J lost 2 bases, with 10 bases between them. CDR1 is SGHNT and CDR2 is YYREEE in the germline V gene (reference sequence). The CDR3 DNA follows: TGTGCCAGCAGCTTGACAGCCTCTACCTACGAGCAGTACTTC. This sequence encodes CASSLTASTYEQYF.

This clone was recorded a few times. The CDR3 region has the DNA TGTGCCAGCAGCTTGCAGGGAAGCTCCTACGAGCAGTACTTC. Protein product: CASSLQGSSYEQYF. The chain employs TRBV5-6 and TRBJ2-7; TRBD1 is a possible D gene (5 bases). Germline CDR1 and CDR2: SGHDT and YYEEEE. There are 14 residues in the CDR3. V lost 1 base to trimming and J lost 0 bases, with 8 bases between them.

The chain is built from TRBV7-9 and TRBJ2-7, with 8 positions matching TRBD2. CDR1 SEHNR and CDR2 FQNEAQ come from the germline V gene (reference sequence). The trim removed 4 bases at V and 2 bases at J, leaving 1 base unmatched. CDR3 length: 13 residues. The CDR3 loop is CASSSTSAYEQYF. The CDR3 bases are TGTGCCAGCAGCTCGACTAGCGCCTACGAGCAGTACTTC.